This TCR beta chain was retrieved from a study of blood T cells in healthy people across ages. Points from the study as a whole: A greater number of naive CD4+ cells and higher diversity distinguished long-lived donors from aged donors.

The germline V and J ends were trimmed by 2 bases and 8 bases, with 7 bases remaining between them. The CDR3 covers 11 residues. The V gene's germline CDR1 is SGHRS and CDR2 YFSETQ. Extracted total RNA amounted to at least 5.5 micrograms for each sample. The second PCR ran roughly 7 to 12 cycles with a sample-barcoded 5' primer and J-beta primers. Every cDNA molecule carried a tag from a template-switch adaptor bearing 12 random nucleotides. From the 5' RACE reads, TCRdb called clonotypes with MiXCR, one entry per CDR3 protein. The profile covers 1,500,000 or so distinct CDR3 sequences, with roughly 64% appearing a single time and approximately 7% taken by the ten largest. This clonotype was counted only a few times. What it binds is unknown.

This sequence was found in a man aged 18 to 29 in good health. Material: blood. This chain uses TRBV5-1 with TRBJ1-1; D is uncertain. CDR3 bases: TGCGCCAGCAGCTTTGCAGGAGAAGCTTTCTTT. It specifies CASSFAGEAFF.